This T cell receptor (delta chain) was recorded in a study of Vδ1+ human thymocytes. RNA was extracted from the cells and then reverse transcribed. Pooled V-gene forward primers with one constant-region reverse primer generated the CDR3 amplicons by multiplex PCR. TCRdb re-processed the multiplex PCR reads using CATT. The table has around 56,000 delta-chain clones, about 15% seen once. The V gene's germline CDR1 is TSWWSYY and CDR2 QGS. The CDR3 contains 14 residues. Trimming cost V 4 bases and J 0 bases, with 9 bases left between them. Study results and caveats: Unlike peripheral blood Vdelta1+ controls, thymic delta-chain sequences included 15% to 20% Vdelta2 and few Vdelta3. Thymic TRG and TRD repertoires appeared highly polyclonal. Bulk data may be misread because of unexpected Vdelta2 sequences.

Alphabeta T cells were depleted, then CD3+ Vdelta1+ Vdelta2- thymocytes were FACS-sorted. Sorted Vdelta1+ thymocytes were about 96% to 99.6% pure. About this clone itself: Antigen unknown.

The sequencing input was Vdelta1+ gamma-delta thymocytes from the thymus. Documented subset: FACS-sorted CD3+ TCRalphabeta- TCRVdelta1+ TCRVdelta2- thymocytes. The sequence was obtained from a girl in the first two years of life who had congenital heart surgery. This chain connects TRDV1 to TRDJ1; D call uncertain. CDR3 bases: TGTGCTCTTGGGGTGCTGAGGTACACCGATAAACTCATCTTT. Protein product: CALGVLRYTDKLIF.